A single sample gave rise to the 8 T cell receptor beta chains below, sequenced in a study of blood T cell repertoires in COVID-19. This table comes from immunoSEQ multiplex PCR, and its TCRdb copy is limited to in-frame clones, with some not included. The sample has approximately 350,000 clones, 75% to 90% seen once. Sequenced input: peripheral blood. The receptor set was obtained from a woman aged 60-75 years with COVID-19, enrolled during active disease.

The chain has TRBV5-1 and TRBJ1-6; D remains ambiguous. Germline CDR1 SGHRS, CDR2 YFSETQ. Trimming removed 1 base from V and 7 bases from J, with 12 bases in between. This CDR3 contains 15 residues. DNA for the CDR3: TGCGCCAGCAGCTTGACTTCGGGAACAAATTCACCCCTCCACTTT. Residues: CASSLTSGTNSPLHF.

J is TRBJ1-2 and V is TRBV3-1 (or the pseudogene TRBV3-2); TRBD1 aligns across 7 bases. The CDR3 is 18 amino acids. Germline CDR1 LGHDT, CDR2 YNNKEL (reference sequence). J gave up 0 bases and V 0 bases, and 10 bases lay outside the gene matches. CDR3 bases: TGTGCCAGCAGCCAAGAGGAGACAGGGTGGGGGACTAACTATGGCTACACCTTC. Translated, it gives CASSQEETGWGTNYGYTF.

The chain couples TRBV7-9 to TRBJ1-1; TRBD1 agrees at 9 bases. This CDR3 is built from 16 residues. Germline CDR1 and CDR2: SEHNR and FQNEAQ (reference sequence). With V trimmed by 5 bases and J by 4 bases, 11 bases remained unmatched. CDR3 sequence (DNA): TGTGCCAGCAGCACCACAGGGGGCCGACGAACCACTGAAGCTTTCTTT. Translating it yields CASSTTGGRRTTEAFF.

The CDR3 DNA sequence: TGTGCCAGCAGCCCTGGGAGAGGGGGCTGGTCCGAGCAGTACTTC. Protein sequence: CASSPGRGGWSEQYF. The rearrangement joins TRBV6-2 or TRBV6-3 to TRBJ2-7; TRBD1 agrees at 7 bases. There are 15 residues in the CDR3. The ends lost 6 bases at V and 6 bases at J; junction bases unmatched: 14. The germline gives CDR1 MNHEY, CDR2 SVGEGT.

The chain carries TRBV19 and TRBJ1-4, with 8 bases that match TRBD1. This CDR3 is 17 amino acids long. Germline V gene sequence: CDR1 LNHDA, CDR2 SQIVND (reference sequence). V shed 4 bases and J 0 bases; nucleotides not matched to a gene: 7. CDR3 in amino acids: CASSTTGTGSTNEKLFF. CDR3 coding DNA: TGTGCCAGTAGTACGACCGGGACAGGTTCAACTAATGAAAAACTGTTTTTT.

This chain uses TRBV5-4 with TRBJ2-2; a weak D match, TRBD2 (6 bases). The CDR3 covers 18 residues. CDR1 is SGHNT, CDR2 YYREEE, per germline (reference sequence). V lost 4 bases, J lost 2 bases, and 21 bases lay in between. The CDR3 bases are TGTGCCAGCAGCGGAGGGGTTGGCCGGGGCCCTAACACCGGGGAGCTGTTTTTT. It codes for CASSGGVGRGPNTGELFF.

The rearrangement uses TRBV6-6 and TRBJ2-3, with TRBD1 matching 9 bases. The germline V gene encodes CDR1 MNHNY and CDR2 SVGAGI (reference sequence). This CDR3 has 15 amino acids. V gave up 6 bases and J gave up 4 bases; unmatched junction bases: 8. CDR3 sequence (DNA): TGTGCCAGCAGACAGCTGCGGGACAGGGCAGATACGCAGTATTTT. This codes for CASRQLRDRADTQYF.

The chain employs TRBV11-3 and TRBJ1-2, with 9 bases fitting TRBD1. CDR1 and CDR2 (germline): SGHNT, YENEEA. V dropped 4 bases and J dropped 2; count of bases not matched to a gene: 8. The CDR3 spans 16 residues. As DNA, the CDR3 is TGTGCCAGCAGCTCCCTAGGACAGGGGATAAACTATGGCTACACCTTC. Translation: CASSSLGQGINYGYTF. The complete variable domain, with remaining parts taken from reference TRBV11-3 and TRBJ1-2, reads EAGVVQSPRYKIIEKKQPVAFWCNPISGHNTLYWYLQNLGQGPELLIRYENEEAVDDSQLPKDRFSAERLKGVDSTLKIQPAELGDSAVYLCASSSLGQGINYGYTFGSGTRLTVV.